The 6 T cell receptor beta chains in this list originate from one sample, sequenced in a study of patients and donors after allogeneic stem cell transplantation. TCRdb recomputed calls from the RT-PCR reads with MiXCR, one row per CDR3 protein. Counted here are some 960,000 distinct CDR3 sequences, about a sixth occurring once; the ten biggest clones make up 6%. The sample comprised blood, either unsorted or a sorted T cell fraction (not recorded which). All receptors come from a human donor who was either an allogeneic HSCT recipient or a stem cell or donor lymphocyte infusion donor (not recorded which). It is not recorded whose cells these are; they may come from a transplant donor.

The V gene is TRBV7-9, the J gene TRBJ2-5, with D possibly matching TRBD1 (6 bases). Trimming removed 5 bases from V and 3 bases from J, with 10 bases in between. The CDR3 is made up of 13 amino acids. In germline, CDR1 is SEHNR, CDR2 FQNEAQ (reference sequence). CDR3 region: CASSRRTEETQYF. CDR3 DNA: TGTGCCAGCAGCAGGCGGACAGAAGAGACCCAGTACTTC.

In this sample, this clonotype turned up a few times. The chain's CDR3 is CASSLRLQNTGELFF. For the CDR3, the DNA is TGCGCCAGCAGCTTGCGCCTGCAGAACACCGGGGAGCTGTTTTTT. The chain carries TRBV5-1 and TRBJ2-2; no reliable D call. Germline-derived CDR1 and CDR2 are SGHRS and YFSETQ. V dropped 1 base and J dropped 1 base, with 8 bases sitting between them. The length of the CDR3 is 15 residues.

This clonotype was observed a handful of times. The chain has TRBV20-1 and TRBJ2-1; 12 bases align to TRBD2. Trimming at V came to 0 bases and at J to 7 bases, leaving 1 base not matched to a gene. From germline, CDR1 is DFQATT and CDR2 SNEGSKA (reference sequence). The CDR3 is 14 amino acids. The CDR3 coding sequence is TGCAGTGCTAGAGACGGGACTAGCGGGAATGAGCAGTTCTTC. Translated, it gives CSARDGTSGNEQFF.

There are a few counts of this clonotype. The chain employs TRBV25-1 and TRBJ2-7; D is unresolved. CDR1 MGHDK and CDR2 SYGVNS come from the germline V gene. V was trimmed by 2 bases and J by 7 bases, leaving 12 bases between them. CDR3 size: 13 residues. The CDR3 nucleotides are TGTGCCAGCAGTGAAAGTAACGTAGGAGAGCAGTACTTC. It codes for CASSESNVGEQYF.

This sequence joins TRBV4-1 and TRBJ1-5; D possibly corresponds to TRBD1 (5 bases). The CDR3 sequence is 17 residues long. The germline V gene has CDR1 MGHRA and CDR2 YSYEKL. V lost 4 bases and J lost 7, with 23 bases in between. CDR3: CASSPPGTHTAGQPQHF. As DNA, the CDR3 is TGCGCCAGCAGCCCACCTGGGACCCACACCGCAGGGCAGCCCCAGCATTTT.

This clonotype has a handful of counts. The chain uses TRBV20-1 and TRBJ2-7; D may be TRBD2 (6 bases). The V and J ends lost 4 bases and 1 base respectively, with 17 bases between them. Germline CDR1 and CDR2: DFQATT and SNEGSKA (reference sequence). This CDR3 has 15 amino acids. CDR3 nucleotide sequence: TGCAGTGCTACCACGGCGGGAAGGAAGTCCTACGAGCAGTACTTC. Residues: CSATTAGRKSYEQYF.